A few counts support the clone carrying this TCR beta chain. The library labeled individual cDNA molecules by adding unique molecular identifiers to them. Via MiXCR, TCRdb re-called the reads, giving one row per CDR3 protein. The data show about 3,100 distinct CDR3 sequences, about 50% seen once. Total RNA came from unfractionated whole blood. This sample stems from a study of human T cells and chemical hapten exposure. This clonotype was sampled from a human donor who had alopecia or was a healthy volunteer (not recorded which). Some clones in this sample may be carry-over from other donors' samples. This table probably holds off-target reads from a library built for another chain. The sequencing input was whole blood.

In nucleotides, the CDR3 is TGTGCCAGCAGCTCGGACAGGACAGATACGCAGTATTTT. It encodes CASSSDRTDTQYF. The chain carries TRBV7-6 and TRBJ2-3, with TRBD1 matching 7 bases. CDR3 length: 13 amino acids. Germline V CDR1 and CDR2: SGHVS, FNYEAQ. The J segment lost 3 bases and the V segment lost 4 bases, leaving 1 base of the junction unmatched.